The 27 T cell receptor beta chains below all came from one sample that was sequenced in a study of early T cells in non-severe SARS-CoV-2 infection. Using its own MiXCR run on the 5' RACE reads, TCRdb lists one record per CDR3 protein. The sample has 60,000 or so distinct CDR3 sequences, roughly 9% seen once. This specimen was whole blood, taken at baseline. The receptors stem from an adult who was a healthcare worker with PCR-confirmed SARS-CoV-2 infection or an uninfected control (not recorded which).

V gene TRBV7-8 combines with J gene TRBJ2-5; D is undetermined. Germline loops: CDR1 SGHVS, CDR2 FQNEAQ. V was clipped by 2 bases and J by 4 bases, with 5 bases between them. The CDR3 runs 12 residues. CDR3 protein: CASSLMGETQYF. The CDR3 DNA sequence: TGTGCCAGCAGCTTAATGGGAGAGACCCAGTACTTC.

This clonotype was detected many times. The gene calls are TRBV3-1 and TRBJ2-7; 10 bases line up with TRBD2. The V gene's germline CDR1 is LGHDT and CDR2 YNNKEL (reference sequence). The CDR3 is 14 residues long. V shed 6 bases, J shed 5 bases, and the junction held 7 bases outside the gene matches. CDR3 sequence reads: CASRSAGGPHEQYF. In nucleotides, the CDR3 is TGTGCCAGCAGATCAGCGGGAGGGCCCCACGAGCAGTACTTC.

This clonotype was counted only a few times. The chain carries TRBV10-1 and TRBJ2-3; weak D call: TRBD2 (5 bases). This CDR3 has 12 amino acids. With 8 bases removed from V and 4 bases from J, the gap between germline ends came to 10 bases. Germline V gives CDR1 WNHNN, CDR2 SYGVQD (reference sequence). CDR3 in DNA: TGCGCCAGCGGAGAGGGCGCAGATACGCAGTATTTT. Its translation is CASGEGADTQYF.

The sample holds many counts of this clonotype. The rearrangement uses TRBV7-2 and TRBJ2-3; D unclear. Per germline, CDR1 SGHTA and CDR2 FQGNSA. The V end lost 3 bases, the J end lost 4 bases, and 5 bases lay between the germline ends. This CDR3 is built from 12 residues. The CDR3 bases are TGTGCCAGCAGCTTCGTTTCAGATACGCAGTATTTT. Amino acid sequence: CASSFVSDTQYF.

This clonotype was counted a few times. The V call is TRBV24-1, the J call TRBJ2-1; no reliable D call. The CDR3 runs 10 residues. Germline CDR1 is KGHDR and CDR2 is SFDVKD. V shed 9 bases and J shed 5 bases, with 4 bases lying between them. CDR3 coding DNA: TGTGCCACCCGTAACAATGAGCAGTTCTTC. Translation: CATRNNEQFF.

This clonotype was found a few times. V gene TRBV7-6 combines with J gene TRBJ2-1, with TRBD2 identical over 7 bases. CDR3 size: 15 residues. The ends lost 4 bases at V and 8 bases at J; junction bases unmatched: 11. From germline, CDR1 is SGHVS and CDR2 FNYEAQ. The DNA of the CDR3 is TGTGCCAGCAGCTCCCCTCCTAGCGGTCGCGATGAGCAGTTCTTC. Encoded protein: CASSSPPSGRDEQFF.

This clonotype has a count of ten or more. J is TRBJ1-1 and V is TRBV12-3 or TRBV12-4; a possible D gene is TRBD1 (6 bases). CDR3 length equals 14 residues. Trimming removed 5 bases at V and 5 bases at J, with 15 bases between. The DNA of the CDR3 is TGTGCCAGCAGTCCAACAGGGATACGAACTGAAGCTTTCTTT. This sequence encodes CASSPTGIRTEAFF.

V usage is TRBV11-2 and J usage is TRBJ1-6; D not certain. V lost 2 bases, J lost 0 bases, and 8 bases lay in between. Germline CDR1 reads SGHAT; CDR2 reads FQNNGV. The CDR3 has 16 residues. CDR3 region: CASSLQSSSYNSPLHF. CDR3 in DNA: TGTGCCAGCAGCTTACAATCGAGCTCCTATAATTCACCCCTCCACTTT.

This chain joins TRBV2 and TRBJ2-5, with a tentative D call TRBD2 (6 bases). V lost 6 bases, J lost 7 bases, and 18 bases lay in between. Germline CDR1 and CDR2: SNHLY and FYNNEI. This CDR3 has 14 residues. CDR3 coding DNA: TGTGCCAGCAGGGCAGGGAGGCCCATCTTGACCCAGTACTTC. This gives the protein CASRAGRPILTQYF.

This clonotype was found a few times. The chain is built from TRBV19 and TRBJ2-4; D call uncertain. V was shortened by 3 bases and J by 8 bases, with 8 bases between the two germline ends. Germline V gene sequence: CDR1 LNHDA, CDR2 SQIVND (reference sequence). The CDR3 sequence is 12 residues long. The CDR3 reads CASSMDGDIQYF. Here the CDR3 DNA reads TGTGCCAGTAGTATGGACGGAGACATTCAGTACTTC.

This clonotype has ten or more counts. The CDR3 here is CASSKDGWETQYF. The CDR3 DNA reads TGTGCCAGCAGCAAGGACGGATGGGAGACCCAGTACTTC. The chain joins TRBV7-9 to TRBJ2-5; D remains unclear. This CDR3 contains 13 residues. Germline V gene sequence: CDR1 SEHNR, CDR2 FQNEAQ (reference sequence). Trimming pared 5 bases from V and 5 bases from J, leaving 12 bases between.

The chain uses TRBV6-5 and TRBJ2-6; possibly TRBD1 or TRBD2 for D (5 bases each). In germline, CDR1 is MNHEY, CDR2 SVGAGI. The CDR3 has 17 amino acids. The V end was cut by 0 bases, the J end by 0 bases, with 9 bases between. CDR3 sequence (DNA): TGTGCCAGCAGTTACTCGGGGGTGGGCTCTGGGGCCAACGTCCTGACTTTC. Translating it yields CASSYSGVGSGANVLTF.

This clonotype was seen more than once but under ten times. V usage is TRBV5-1 and J usage is TRBJ2-5; the D gene is possibly TRBD1 (5 bases). CDR1 is SGHRS, CDR2 YFSETQ, per germline. This CDR3 is 13 amino acids long. V lost 3 bases, J lost 4 bases, and 10 bases lay in between. CDR3 loop: CASSSDTAETQYF. CDR3 in DNA: TGCGCCAGCAGCTCGGACACCGCAGAGACCCAGTACTTC. The full variable domain, completed using reference TRBV5-1 and TRBJ2-5, is KAGVTQTPRYLIKTRGQQVTLSCSPISGHRSVSWYQQTPGQGLQFLFEYFSETQRNKGNFPGRFSGRQFSNSRSEMNVSTLELGDSALYLCASSSDTAETQYFGPGTRLLVL.

V is TRBV10-3 and J is TRBJ2-7; TRBD2 aligns across 13 bases. Trimming cost V 2 bases and J 0 bases; bases outside gene matches: 13. CDR1 and CDR2 from the germline V gene are ENHRY and SYGVKD. CDR3 length: 20 residues. The CDR3 DNA reads TGTGCCATCAGTGAGCCCACTAGCGGGAGGGGGCATCGAAGCTCCTACGAGCAGTACTTC. Its protein product is CAISEPTSGRGHRSSYEQYF.

This clonotype was counted a few times. The chain links TRBV19 to TRBJ1-2; perhaps TRBD1 as D (5 bases). The germline V and J ends were trimmed by 7 bases and 0 bases, with 18 bases remaining between them. The V gene's germline CDR1 is LNHDA and CDR2 SQIVND (reference sequence). There are 16 residues in the CDR3. The chain's CDR3 is CASTDGGVEPNYGYTF. In DNA, the CDR3 is TGTGCCAGTACCGACGGGGGGGTAGAACCTAACTATGGCTACACCTTC. The variable domain in full, completed from reference TRBV19 and TRBJ1-2, reads DGGITQSPKYLFRKEGQNVTLSCEQNLNHDAMYWYRQDPGQGLRLIYYSQIVNDFQKGDIAEGYSVSREKKESFPLTVTSAQKNPTAFYLCASTDGGVEPNYGYTFGSGTRLTVV.

This clonotype appeared many times. The CDR3 bases are TGTGCCAGCAGATTTACTAGCGGGAGGTCGGGTGAGACCCAGTACTTC. Its protein product is CASRFTSGRSGETQYF. The rearrangement links TRBV2 to TRBJ2-5; 12 bases align to TRBD2. The CDR3 loop spans 16 amino acids. With 6 bases clipped from V and 5 bases from J, the junction kept 10 bases outside the gene matches. The germline CDR1 and CDR2 sequences are SNHLY and FYNNEI.

This rearrangement joins TRBV7-6 to TRBJ2-3; 10 positions match TRBD1. The CDR3 consists of 15 residues. The V segment lost 1 base and the J segment 5 bases; nucleotides outside the gene matches: 3. CDR1 is SGHVS and CDR2 is FNYEAQ in the germline V gene. Here the CDR3 reads CASSLGTGGIDTQYF. Written as DNA, the CDR3 is TGTGCCAGCAGCTTAGGGACAGGGGGGATAGATACGCAGTATTTT.

This clonotype was picked up many times. This chain uses TRBV12-5 with TRBJ2-7; tentatively, D is TRBD2 (5 bases). Germline loops: CDR1 LGHNT, CDR2 FRNRAP. The ends were cut back, 4 bases at V and 4 bases at J, with 8 bases in the middle. The CDR3 is made up of 12 amino acids. In nucleotides, the CDR3 is TGTGCTAGTGGTTCGGGAATTTACGAGCAGTACTTC. It yields the protein CASGSGIYEQYF.

This clonotype occurred many times. The V call is TRBV19, the J call TRBJ2-3; TRBD2 matches 12 bases. The CDR3 runs to 17 residues. The germline V gene encodes CDR1 LNHDA and CDR2 SQIVND (reference sequence). The trim removed 7 bases at V and 5 bases at J, leaving 13 bases unmatched. The chain's CDR3 is CASTPSSGRALGDTQYF. CDR3 coding DNA: TGTGCCAGTACCCCTTCTAGCGGGAGGGCCCTCGGAGATACGCAGTATTTT. Based on the CDR3 plus reference TRBV19 and TRBJ2-3, the full variable domain is DGGITQSPKYLFRKEGQNVTLSCEQNLNHDAMYWYRQDPGQGLRLIYYSQIVNDFQKGDIAEGYSVSREKKESFPLTVTSAQKNPTAFYLCASTPSSGRALGDTQYFGPGTRLTVL.

The chain joins TRBV6-1 to TRBJ2-7; 13 bases agree with TRBD2. The junction had 6 bases not matched to a gene; V was cut back by 8 bases and J by 2 bases. The CDR3 extends over 15 amino acids. The germline gives CDR1 MNHNS, CDR2 SASEGT. The CDR3 coding sequence is TGTGCCAGCCTGTCCGGACTAGCGGGGGCCTACGAGCAGTACTTC. It is translated as CASLSGLAGAYEQYF.

There are many counts of this clonotype. The V and J genes are TRBV12-3 or TRBV12-4 and TRBJ2-3; unclear D gene. The length of the CDR3 is 12 residues. V was pared by 6 bases and J by 0 bases, with 4 bases between. In DNA form, the CDR3 reads TGTGCCAGCAGCAGTAGCACAGATACGCAGTATTTT. This encodes CASSSSTDTQYF.

This clonotype was recorded many times. This chain links TRBV19 with TRBJ2-1; 9 positions agree with TRBD2. Looked up from germline, CDR1 is LNHDA and CDR2 is SQIVND (reference sequence). The CDR3 extends over 15 amino acids. V was clipped by 5 bases and J by 7 bases; unmatched bases: 9. CDR3 coding DNA: TGTGCCAGTAGTGCACTAGCGGGTGGAGATAATGAGCAGTTCTTC. Translating gives CASSALAGGDNEQFF.

Relative to its sample, this clonotype is medium-sized. The rearrangement links TRBV20-1 to TRBJ2-5; TRBD2 agrees at 10 bases. Losses at the gene ends were 1 base for V and 5 bases for J; bases not matched to a gene: 22. The CDR3 sequence is 20 residues long. Per the germline V gene, CDR1 is DFQATT and CDR2 is SNEGSKA (reference sequence). Here the CDR3 reads CSARGASGSDRAGPLETQYF. CDR3 DNA sequence: TGCAGTGCTAGAGGGGCTAGCGGGAGTGATAGGGCGGGGCCCCTTGAGACCCAGTACTTC.

The chain combines TRBV28 with TRBJ2-1, with unresolved D. Germline-derived CDR1 and CDR2 are MDHEN and SYDVKM. With 2 bases removed from V and 8 bases from J, the gap between germline ends came to 13 bases. This CDR3 is built from 14 residues. The CDR3 DNA reads as TGTGCCAGCAGTTTACAGGATAGTTTCGATGAGCAGTTCTTC. Amino acid sequence: CASSLQDSFDEQFF.

This clonotype has just a few counts. The DNA of the CDR3 is TGTGCCACCACCCGGGGGATCACCTACAATGAGCAGTTCTTC. It codes for CATTRGITYNEQFF. The rearrangement joins TRBV6-5 to TRBJ2-1; TRBD2 might be the D (6 bases). Between the trimmed V and J ends, which lost 10 bases and 2 bases, there was a span of 15 bases. Germline-derived CDR1 and CDR2 are MNHEY and SVGAGI. The CDR3 consists of 14 residues.

The chain combines TRBV6-5 with TRBJ1-4; D not certain. The CDR3 is made up of 13 amino acids. The V gene's germline CDR1 is MNHEY and CDR2 SVGAGI. The V gene lost 0 bases and the J gene lost 7 bases, with 6 bases spanning the gap. CDR3 amino acids: CASSYSTGEKLFF. CDR3 bases: TGTGCCAGCAGTTACTCGACGGGTGAAAAACTGTTTTTT.

The sample holds a few counts of this clonotype. The gene calls are TRBV30 and TRBJ1-2; D is possibly TRBD1 (5 bases). V was pared by 4 bases and J by 8 bases, with 17 bases between. The germline V gene has CDR1 GTSNPN and CDR2 SVGIG (reference sequence). CDR3 length: 13 residues. The CDR3 spells CAWKEPGRGGYTF. The CDR3 nucleotides are TGTGCCTGGAAGGAGCCTGGAAGGGGAGGCTACACCTTC.